This TCR beta chain came from a study of shared clonotypes between healthy human individuals. The CDR3 consists of 16 residues. CDR1 is MDHEN and CDR2 is SYDVKM in the germline V gene. V trimming: 6 bases; J trimming: 2 bases; junction bases outside the gene matches: 9. Data came from immunoSEQ multiplex PCR; TCRdb stores just in-frame clones and leaves some out. The data contain millions of clones, about 92% of them singletons. The chain carries TRBV28 and TRBJ2-7; 11 bases are shared with TRBD1. The sample was naive CD4+ T cells sorted from blood. Subset specified: CD45RA+ positively selected. This TCR was recovered from a man younger than 30 in good health. The CDR3 nucleotides are TGTGCCAGCAGCCCCAGGGGACAGGGGGTCGCCTACGAGCAGTACTTC. Translated, it gives CASSPRGQGVAYEQYF.